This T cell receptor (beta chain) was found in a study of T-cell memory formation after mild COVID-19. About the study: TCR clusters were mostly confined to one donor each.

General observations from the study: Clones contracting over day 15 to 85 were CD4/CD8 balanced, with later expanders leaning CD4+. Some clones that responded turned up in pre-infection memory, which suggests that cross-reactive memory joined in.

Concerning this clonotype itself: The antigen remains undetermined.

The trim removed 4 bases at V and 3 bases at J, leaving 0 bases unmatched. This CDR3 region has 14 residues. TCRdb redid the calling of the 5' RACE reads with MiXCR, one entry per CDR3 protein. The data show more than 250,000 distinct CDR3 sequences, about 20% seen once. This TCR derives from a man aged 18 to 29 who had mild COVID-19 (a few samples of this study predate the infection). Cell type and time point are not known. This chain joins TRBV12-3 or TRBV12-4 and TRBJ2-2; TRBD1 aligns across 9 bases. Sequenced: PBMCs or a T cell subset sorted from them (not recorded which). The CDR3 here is CASSWDRDTGELFF. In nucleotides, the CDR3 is TGTGCCAGCAGTTGGGACAGGGACACCGGGGAGCTGTTTTTT.